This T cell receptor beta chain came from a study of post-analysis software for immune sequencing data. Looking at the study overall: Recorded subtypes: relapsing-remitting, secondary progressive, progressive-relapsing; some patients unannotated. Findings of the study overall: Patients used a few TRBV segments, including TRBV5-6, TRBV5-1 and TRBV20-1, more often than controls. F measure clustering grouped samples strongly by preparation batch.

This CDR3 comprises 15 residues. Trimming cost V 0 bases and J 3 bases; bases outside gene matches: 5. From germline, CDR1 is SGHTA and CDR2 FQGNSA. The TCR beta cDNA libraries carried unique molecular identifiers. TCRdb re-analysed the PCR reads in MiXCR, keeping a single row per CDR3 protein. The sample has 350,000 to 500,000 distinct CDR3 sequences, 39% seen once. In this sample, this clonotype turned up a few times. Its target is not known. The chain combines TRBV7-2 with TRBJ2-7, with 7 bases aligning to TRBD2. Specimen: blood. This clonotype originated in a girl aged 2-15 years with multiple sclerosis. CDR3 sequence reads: CASSLALAEYYEQYF. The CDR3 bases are TGTGCCAGCAGCTTAGCTCTAGCGGAATACTACGAGCAGTACTTC.